These T cell receptor beta chains were read from a single sample in a study of T cell responses to AZD1222 COVID-19 vaccine. Produced via immunoSEQ multiplex PCR; TCRdb's table is partial and in-frame only. This sample has 150,000 to 200,000 clones, with around 87% found just once. The sequencing used peripheral blood, collected on day 0 of MenACWY control vaccination. All receptors derive from an adult in good health. Each CDR3 is given with its conserved first and last residue. The D gene is left open where the match is weak. Not all rows give a size; the values are once, few, many and, for expanded clones, a class.

j_gene: TRBJ1-1
d_gene: .
v_gene: TRBV5-1
abundance: .
CDR3nt: TGCGCCAGCAGCTTGGAGGGCCCGAACACTGAAGCTTTCTTT
CDR3aa: CASSLEGPNTEAFF

j_gene: TRBJ2-5
d_gene: .
v_gene: TRBV5-1
abundance: .
CDR3nt: TGCGCCAGCAGCTTGGTAGGGCTTCAAGAGACCCAGTACTTC
CDR3aa: CASSLVGLQETQYF

j_gene: TRBJ1-6
d_gene: .
v_gene: TRBV7-9
abundance: .
CDR3nt: TGTGCCAGCAGCTTAGGACCTTCACCCCTCCACTTT
CDR3aa: CASSLGPSPLHF

j_gene: TRBJ2-7
d_gene: TRBD2
v_gene: TRBV18
abundance: .
CDR3nt: TGTGCCAGCTCACCAACTAGCGGGAGGTCCTACGAGCAGTACTTC
CDR3aa: CASSPTSGRSYEQYF

j_gene: TRBJ2-7
d_gene: .
v_gene: TRBV30
abundance: .
CDR3nt: TGTGCCTGGAGTGTACGGAGTCTAGCCGCAAAGGGCTACGAGCAGTACTTC
CDR3aa: CAWSVRSLAAKGYEQYF

j_gene: TRBJ2-7
d_gene: TRBD1
v_gene: TRBV5-4
abundance: .
CDR3nt: TGTGCCAGCAGCTGGGGGACCGGGACAGGGAGCCACGAGCAGTACTTC
CDR3aa: CASSWGTGTGSHEQYF

j_gene: TRBJ2-5
d_gene: TRBD2
v_gene: TRBV11-3
abundance: .
CDR3nt: TGTGCCAGCAGCTTAGCCGGGGGGGGAGCGGAGACCCAGTACTTC
CDR3aa: CASSLAGGGAETQYF

j_gene: TRBJ2-1
d_gene: .
v_gene: TRBV5-1
abundance: .
CDR3nt: TGCGCCAGCAGCTTGGGATCGGGACGGCACAATGAGCAGTTCTTC
CDR3aa: CASSLGSGRHNEQFF

j_gene: TRBJ1-1
d_gene: TRBD1
v_gene: TRBV6-1
abundance: .
CDR3nt: TGTGCCAGCAGTGAAAGGACAGGGGTGAACACTGAAGCTTTCTTT
CDR3aa: CASSERTGVNTEAFF

j_gene: TRBJ2-5
d_gene: .
v_gene: TRBV24-1
abundance: once
CDR3nt: TGTGCCACCAGTGACCTAAGACACCAACAAGAGACCCAGTACTTC
CDR3aa: CATSDLRHQQETQYF

j_gene: TRBJ1-2
d_gene: .
v_gene: TRBV29-1
abundance: .
CDR3nt: TGCAGCGTTGAAATACAGGGCTGGGTCTACACCTTC
CDR3aa: CSVEIQGWVYTF

j_gene: TRBJ2-7
d_gene: TRBD2
v_gene: TRBV13
abundance: few
CDR3nt: TGTGCCAGCAGGCCCCGCGCGGGAGGCAGATACGAGCAGTACTTC
CDR3aa: CASRPRAGGRYEQYF

j_gene: TRBJ2-1
d_gene: TRBD2
v_gene: TRBV19
abundance: .
CDR3nt: TGTGCCAGTAGTATCTCACTAGCGGGCTTCAATGAGCAGTTCTTC
CDR3aa: CASSISLAGFNEQFF

j_gene: TRBJ1-3
d_gene: .
v_gene: TRBV7-9
abundance: .
CDR3nt: TGTGCCATTGACCCGGGGACCGGAAACACCATATATTTT
CDR3aa: CAIDPGTGNTIYF

j_gene: TRBJ2-5
d_gene: .
v_gene: TRBV11-2
abundance: .
CDR3nt: TGTGCCAGCAGCTTAGTTCAAAACGGAAAAGAGACCCAGTACTTC
CDR3aa: CASSLVQNGKETQYF